Presented here are 22 T cell receptor beta chains from one specimen sequenced in a study of OX40 agonist ivuxolimab in advanced cancers. Measured with immunoSEQ multiplex PCR; TCRdb has only the in-frame clones, and not every one. The data contain under 65,000 clones, about 86% of them singletons. The sample in question was CD4+ or CD8+ T cells sorted from blood, obtained in a trial of the OX40 agonist ivuxolimab. These receptors all come from an adult with an advanced solid tumor such as melanoma, head and neck, liver or kidney cancer.

The V gene is TRBV11-2, the J gene TRBJ2-5, with TRBD2 matching 13 bases. Per germline, CDR1 SGHAT and CDR2 FQNNGV. The V gene end was trimmed by 1 base and the J gene end by 3 bases; junction bases not matched to a gene: 5. This CDR3 comprises 17 residues. The CDR3 reads CASSLGILAGGEETQYF. The CDR3 nucleotides read TGTGCCAGCAGCTTAGGGATACTAGCGGGGGGGGAAGAGACCCAGTACTTC.

The chain couples TRBV11-2 to TRBJ1-2; D perhaps matches TRBD1 (6 bases). Germline V CDR1 and CDR2: SGHAT, FQNNGV. This CDR3 spans 16 amino acids. Trimming removed 1 base at V and 0 bases at J, with 12 bases between. The CDR3 bases are TGTGCCAGCAGCTTAGGGGGGGGCAGGTCTAACTATGGCTACACCTTC. It specifies CASSLGGGRSNYGYTF.

This chain's CDR3 is CASRRSKYQETQYF. The CDR3 bases are TGTGCCAGCCGCCGATCAAAGTACCAAGAGACCCAGTACTTC. The genes are TRBV2 and TRBJ2-5; D gene uncertain. Deletions cut 8 bases from V and 0 bases from J, with 13 bases between. The CDR3 is made up of 14 amino acids. CDR1 is SNHLY, CDR2 FYNNEI, per germline.

The chain carries TRBV15 and TRBJ1-2; D gene ambiguous. There are 15 residues in the CDR3. Trimming removed 0 bases at V and 4 bases at J, with 12 bases between. Germline V gene sequence: CDR1 LNHNV, CDR2 YYDKDF (reference sequence). CDR3 nucleotides: TGTGCCACCAGCAGAGAACCCCTGCAGGCCTATGGCTACACCTTC. It yields the protein CATSREPLQAYGYTF.

The chain is built from TRBV19 and TRBJ2-1, with D possibly TRBD1 on 5 matching bases. V was shortened by 3 bases and J by 9 bases, with 12 bases between the two germline ends. Germline V gene sequence: CDR1 LNHDA, CDR2 SQIVND (reference sequence). The CDR3 runs 13 residues. CDR3 amino acids: CASSIGADGEQFF. The CDR3 DNA reads TGTGCCAGTAGTATTGGGGCGGACGGTGAGCAGTTCTTC.

In its sample, this clone was seen once. The chain links TRBV9 to TRBJ2-2; TRBD1 matches at 7 bases. Germline values: CDR1 SGDLS, CDR2 YYNGEE. J was trimmed by 0 bases and V by 5 bases; bases with no gene match: 13. This CDR3 spans 18 amino acids. CDR3 DNA: TGTGCCAGCAGGGGTCTGGGGTTCGGGACAGCGAACACCGGGGAGCTGTTTTTT. Translated: CASRGLGFGTANTGELFF.

The CDR3 nucleotides read TGTGCCAGCATTTCAGTCCAGTTGGGAGGGACTAGCGGGAGGAGAGCCTACGAGCAGTACTTC. As protein: CASISVQLGGTSGRRAYEQYF. The J gene is TRBJ2-5, the V gene TRBV27; 15 bases are shared with TRBD2. With the DNA end fitting TRBJ2-7 better, the J assignment may be wrong. The germline V gene encodes CDR1 MNHEY and CDR2 SMNVEV (reference sequence). CDR3 length: 21 amino acids.

The chain combines TRBV6-5 with TRBJ2-1; 7 bases map to TRBD2. Per germline, CDR1 MNHEY and CDR2 SVGAGI. V lost 5 bases, J lost 7 bases, and 11 bases stayed unmatched. This CDR3 region has 15 residues. For the CDR3, the DNA is TGTGCCAGCAGTCACGCGGCGGGAGCGAGAAATGAGCAGTTCTTC. This codes for CASSHAAGARNEQFF.

The chain recombines TRBV6-5 with TRBJ2-3, with D uncertain. Trimming shortened V by 5 bases and J by 0 bases, and 6 bases separated the two germline ends. From germline, CDR1 is MNHEY and CDR2 SVGAGI. This CDR3 is 13 amino acids long. The CDR3: CASSRLSTDTQYF. CDR3 DNA sequence: TGTGCCAGCAGTCGCCTTAGCACAGATACGCAGTATTTT.

The chain employs TRBV10-3 and TRBJ2-3; D perhaps matches TRBD1 (6 bases). The ends were cut back, 0 bases at V and 4 bases at J, with 14 bases in the middle. CDR3 size: 16 residues. Looked up from germline, CDR1 is ENHRY and CDR2 is SYGVKD. Written as DNA, the CDR3 is TGTGCCATCAGTGAGTCGGGTCAGGGGATCTCAGATACGCAGTATTTT. Protein product: CAISESGQGISDTQYF.

The chain is built from TRBV5-4 and TRBJ2-2, with TRBD2 matching over 9 bases. From germline, CDR1 is SGHNT and CDR2 YYREEE (reference sequence). The CDR3 covers 15 residues. Trimming cost V 0 bases and J 5 bases; bases outside gene matches: 2. CDR3 sequence reads: CASSLGLAGTGELFF. DNA of the CDR3: TGTGCCAGCAGCTTGGGGCTAGCGGGAACCGGGGAGCTGTTTTTT.

This sequence joins TRBV10-3 and TRBJ1-3, with no clear D. CDR1 and CDR2 from the germline V gene are ENHRY and SYGVKD. There are 13 residues in the CDR3. The V end lost 6 bases, the J end lost 0 bases, and 6 bases lay between the germline ends. CDR3 DNA: TGTGCCATCAGGGAGGACTCTGGAAACACCATATATTTT. Amino acid sequence: CAIREDSGNTIYF.

This clone was recorded only once. This chain uses TRBV19 with TRBJ2-2, with D possibly being TRBD1 (7 bases). Trimming stripped 5 bases from V and 7 bases from J, with 17 bases between. Germline V gene lookup returns CDR1 LNHDA and CDR2 SQIVND (reference sequence). This CDR3 has 15 residues. CDR3 sequence: CASSPNRGGNGELFF. CDR3 in DNA: TGTGCCAGTAGTCCGAACAGGGGAGGCAACGGGGAGCTGTTTTTT. Complete variable domain (other parts from reference TRBV19 and TRBJ2-2): DGGITQSPKYLFRKEGQNVTLSCEQNLNHDAMYWYRQDPGQGLRLIYYSQIVNDFQKGDIAEGYSVSREKKESFPLTVTSAQKNPTAFYLCASSPNRGGNGELFFGEGSRLTVL.

The chain links TRBV25-1 to TRBJ1-1, with D uncertain. This CDR3 is built from 11 residues. V dropped 4 bases and J dropped 11 bases, with 11 bases sitting between them. Looked up from germline, CDR1 is MGHDK and CDR2 is SYGVNS. Here the CDR3 DNA reads TGTGCCAGCAGTGTCGGCAGGACCGCTTTCTTT. Protein sequence: CASSVGRTAFF.

The chain is built from TRBV5-6 and TRBJ2-7; no firm D call. The CDR3 runs 14 residues. Trimming shortened V by 1 base and J by 2 bases, and 10 bases separated the two germline ends. Germline-derived CDR1 and CDR2 are SGHDT and YYEEEE. The CDR3 is CASSLKGNPYEQYF. The CDR3 DNA is TGTGCCAGCAGCTTGAAAGGGAACCCCTACGAGCAGTACTTC. Based on the CDR3 plus reference TRBV5-6 and TRBJ2-7, the full variable domain is DAGVTQSPTHLIKTRGQQVTLRCSPKSGHDTVSWYQQALGQGPQFIFQYYEEEERQRGNFPDRFSGHQFPNYSSELNVNALLLGDSALYLCASSLKGNPYEQYFGPGTRLTVT.

This chain uses TRBV15 with TRBJ2-7, with TRBD1 identical over 8 bases. In germline, CDR1 is LNHNV, CDR2 YYDKDF (reference sequence). This CDR3 comprises 12 residues. Trimming took 5 bases from V and 7 from J; bases not matched to a gene: 4. CDR3 in amino acids: CATSGQGGEQYF. The CDR3, as DNA: TGTGCCACCAGCGGACAGGGAGGAGAGCAGTACTTC. Combining the CDR3 with reference TRBV15 and TRBJ2-7 gives the whole variable domain DAMVIQNPRYQVTQFGKPVTLSCSQTLNHNVMYWYQQKSSQAPKLLFHYYDKDFNNEADTPDNFQSRRPNTSFCFLDIRSPGLGDTAMYLCATSGQGGEQYFGPGTRLTVT.

This chain joins TRBV11-2 and TRBJ2-7; 7 nucleotides align to TRBD1. Trimming at V came to 1 base and at J to 6 bases, leaving 6 bases not matched to a gene. The germline V gene encodes CDR1 SGHAT and CDR2 FQNNGV. The CDR3 runs to 14 residues. The CDR3 coding sequence is TGTGCCAGCAGCTTAGCCGTGACAGGGACCGAGCAGTACTTC. Encoded protein: CASSLAVTGTEQYF.

The chain uses TRBV2 and TRBJ2-1; a possible D gene is TRBD2 (6 bases). In germline, CDR1 is SNHLY, CDR2 FYNNEI. This CDR3 spans 12 amino acids. V was shortened by 6 bases and J by 9 bases, with 12 bases between the two germline ends. Here the CDR3 reads CASRGEAAEQFF. The CDR3 DNA reads TGTGCCAGCAGAGGGGAGGCGGCTGAGCAGTTCTTC. Filled out from reference TRBV2 and TRBJ2-1, the complete variable domain reads EPEVTQTPSHQVTQMGQEVILRCVPISNHLYFYWYRQILGQKVEFLVSFYNNEISEKSEIFDDQFSVERPDGSNFTLKIRSTKLEDSAMYFCASRGEAAEQFFGPGTRLTVL.

V gene TRBV2 combines with J gene TRBJ2-2, with no clear D. Germline lookup yields CDR1 SNHLY and CDR2 FYNNEI. V lost 4 bases to trimming and J lost 6 bases, with 3 bases between them. This CDR3 has 11 residues. For the CDR3, the DNA is TGTGCCAGCAGTGCTCCCGGGGAGCTGTTTTTT. Its translation is CASSAPGELFF.

V is TRBV5-4 and J is TRBJ1-1; TRBD1 agrees at 7 bases. Germline assignment: CDR1 SGHNT and CDR2 YYREEE (reference sequence). CDR3 length: 17 amino acids. Trimming cost V 0 bases and J 0 bases; bases outside gene matches: 8. For the CDR3, the DNA is TGTGCCAGCAGCTTGGCAAACAGGGGTGGGATGAACACTGAAGCTTTCTTT. Amino acids: CASSLANRGGMNTEAFF.

This sequence joins TRBV19 and TRBJ2-7; 7 nucleotides line up with TRBD1. J lost 0 bases, V lost 8 bases, and 7 bases had no gene match. The CDR3 length is 14 residues. Germline V gives CDR1 LNHDA, CDR2 SQIVND (reference sequence). CDR3 sequence (DNA): TGTGCCAGTCACTCTGGGACAGTCTCCTACGAGCAGTACTTC. Encoded protein: CASHSGTVSYEQYF.

The chain carries TRBV7-8 and TRBJ1-4; TRBD1 matches 9 bases. The CDR3 covers 15 residues. CDR1 is SGHVS and CDR2 is FQNEAQ in the germline V gene. J was trimmed by 4 bases and V by 5 bases; bases with no gene match: 5. CDR3 sequence reads: CASSRGQGINEKLFF. The CDR3 nucleotides read TGTGCCAGCAGCCGAGGACAGGGGATTAATGAAAAACTGTTTTTT.